The next 22 T cell receptor beta chains were all read from a single sample in a study of blood T cells in healthy people across ages (dated by TCRdb to between 2014 and 2016). Libraries were prepared through 5' RACE. A second PCR of 7 to 11 cycles was performed with a sample-barcoded 5' primer and a J-beta primer mix. TCRdb's own reprocessing of the public reads used fastp at Q25 and MiXCR and kept productive beta chains. Rows merge per CDR3 protein into single entries with the most common DNA and genes. Recorded for this sample are roughly 1.9 million distinct CDR3 sequences; about two fifths of them occurred a single time. The biggest ten clones account for 23% of the sample. The sample was blood. The receptors shown here come from a human donor in good health.

Of note for this clonotype: Relative to the germline gene, one junction end is altered; a read error may explain this. The rearrangement joins TRBV13 to TRBJ2-3, with TRBD2 as a possible D gene (6 bases). The CDR3 is 16 residues long. CDR1 is PRHDT, CDR2 FYEKMQ, per germline (reference sequence). CDR3 in amino acids: CVSSGRDSESTDTQYF. The DNA of the CDR3 is TGTGTCAGCAGCGGCCGGGACTCGGAAAGCACAGATACGCAGTATTTT.

This clonotype was detected a few times. The chain joins TRBV24-1 to TRBJ2-1, with a possible D match to TRBD1 (6 bases). V was clipped by 5 bases and J by 6 bases, with 16 bases between them. This CDR3 is built from 15 residues. Germline V CDR1 and CDR2: KGHDR, SFDVKD. CDR3 DNA sequence: TGTGCCACCAGTGGTTACAGGGATTATCGCAATGAGCAGTTCTTC. Translating it yields CATSGYRDYRNEQFF.

This clonotype showed up many times. The chain combines TRBV28 with TRBJ1-2; 10 positions match TRBD1. The CDR3 spans 12 residues. Trimming took 11 bases from V and 3 from J; bases not matched to a gene: 3. Germline values: CDR1 MDHEN, CDR2 SYDVKM. The CDR3 is CAGGTGDYGYTF. CDR3 coding DNA: TGTGCCGGGGGGACAGGGGACTATGGCTACACCTTC.

This clonotype came up a few times. V is TRBV29-1 and J is TRBJ1-2; D is ambiguous. Germline CDR1 SQVTM, CDR2 ANQGSEA. The CDR3 length is 13 residues. The germline V and J ends were trimmed by 7 bases and 8 bases, with 20 bases remaining between them. The CDR3 DNA reads as TGCAGCGCCCTGAATGTTCAGGCGGACGGCTACACCTTC. Residues: CSALNVQADGYTF.

V usage is TRBV27 and J usage is TRBJ2-5; the D is unclear. V was shortened by 6 bases and J by 0 bases, with 14 bases between the two germline ends. The CDR3 contains 15 residues. Germline lookup yields CDR1 MNHEY and CDR2 SMNVEV (reference sequence). The CDR3 reads CASSHRFGYQETQYF. CDR3 coding DNA: TGTGCCAGCAGCCACCGATTTGGGTACCAAGAGACCCAGTACTTC.

The chain carries TRBV20-1 and TRBJ2-7, with D uncertain. Judging by the DNA end, TRBJ2-5 fits better; the J call may be wrong. The CDR3 extends over 15 amino acids. The germline gives CDR1 DFQATT, CDR2 SNEGSKA (reference sequence). CDR3 in amino acids: CSAFPLDPPGGTQYF. In DNA, the CDR3 is TGCAGTGCTTTTCCTCTCGATCCTCCGGGCGGGACCCAGTACTTC.

The chain is built from TRBV20-1 and TRBJ2-4, with a weak D call TRBD1 (6 bases). Trimming cost V 0 bases and J 13 bases, with 19 bases left between them. The CDR3 is 14 amino acids. Germline CDR1 is DFQATT and CDR2 is SNEGSKA (reference sequence). CDR3: CSARDRADRFGQYF. Written as DNA, the CDR3 is TGCAGTGCTAGAGATAGGGCCGACAGGTTTGGGCAGTACTTC.

This clonotype came up once. The CDR3 reads CASSLADSGGTRQFF. CDR3 bases: TGTGCCAGCAGCTTGGCCGACAGCGGGGGGACTCGGCAGTTCTTC. The chain carries TRBV5-4 and TRBJ2-1; 9 bases are a match to TRBD2. CDR1 is SGHNT and CDR2 is YYREEE in the germline V gene (reference sequence). The CDR3 totals 15 residues. Germline trimming cut 0 bases from V and 12 bases from J; bases unmatched to any gene: 10.

This clonotype was seen only a few times. The V and J genes are TRBV20-1 and TRBJ1-2; unclear D gene. With 4 bases removed from V and 6 bases from J, the gap between germline ends came to 6 bases. In germline, CDR1 is DFQATT, CDR2 SNEGSKA (reference sequence). This CDR3 has 10 residues. The CDR3 spells CSATGDGYTF. In DNA form, the CDR3 reads TGCAGTGCTACCGGAGATGGCTACACCTTC.

In this sample, this clonotype turned up a few times. CDR3 residues: CSALTDNPHSGTQYF. Here the CDR3 DNA reads TGCAGTGCGCTGACCGATAACCCCCATTCCGGTACGCAGTATTTT. The chain has TRBV20-1 and TRBJ2-3; D remains ambiguous. Germline CDR1 reads DFQATT; CDR2 reads SNEGSKA (reference sequence). The CDR3 contains 15 residues. Trimming removed 6 bases from V and 8 bases from J, with 24 bases in between.

The chain joins TRBV12-3 or TRBV12-4 to TRBJ2-7, with 9 nucleotides matching TRBD1. The V gene end was trimmed by 6 bases and the J gene end by 1 base; junction bases not matched to a gene: 7. This CDR3 is built from 15 residues. CDR3 residues: CASRRQGQGSYEQYF. DNA for the CDR3: TGTGCCAGCAGGAGACAGGGACAGGGATCCTACGAGCAGTACTTC.

This clonotype came up many times. The J gene is TRBJ2-5, the V gene TRBV20-1; TRBD2 is a possible D gene (6 bases). Deletions cut 6 bases from V and 2 bases from J, with 16 bases between. The CDR3 runs to 14 residues. The germline V gene encodes CDR1 DFQATT and CDR2 SNEGSKA (reference sequence). The CDR3 spells CSADSGGMQETQYF. The CDR3 nucleotides read TGCAGTGCGGACTCCGGGGGTATGCAAGAGACCCAGTACTTC.

This clonotype was seen a few times. V and J are TRBV7-9 and TRBJ1-2, with no clear D. V lost 1 base and J 7 bases, leaving 7 bases between the germline ends. CDR1 SEHNR and CDR2 FQNEAQ come from the germline V gene (reference sequence). This CDR3 is 12 amino acids long. Written as DNA, the CDR3 is TGTGCCAGCAGCTTAGTTTCATTTGGCTACACCTTC. It codes for CASSLVSFGYTF.

This clonotype was seen only a few times. For the CDR3, the DNA is TGTGCCAGCGCCGACGGAGGCTCCTACGAGCAGTACTTC. It yields the protein CASADGGSYEQYF. This chain joins TRBV9 and TRBJ2-7; TRBD2 is a possible D gene (5 bases). Trimming cost V 7 bases and J 0 bases, with 11 bases left between them. CDR3 length equals 13 residues. In germline, CDR1 is SGDLS, CDR2 YYNGEE.

The chain joins TRBV6-5 to TRBJ1-4; D unresolved. The CDR3 covers 15 residues. Germline CDR1 and CDR2: MNHEY and SVGAGI. The V gene lost 5 bases and the J gene lost 3 bases, with 13 bases spanning the gap. The CDR3 is CASSMVGAANEKLFF. The CDR3 region has the DNA TGTGCCAGCAGTATGGTTGGTGCAGCTAATGAAAAACTGTTTTTT.

J is TRBJ2-3 and V is TRBV4-3; D is unresolved. This CDR3 has 14 residues. The ends were cut back, 1 base at V and 5 bases at J, with 10 bases in the middle. The germline V gene has CDR1 LGHNA and CDR2 YSLEER. The CDR3 sequence is CASSQVREGDTQYF. The CDR3 DNA reads as TGCGCCAGCAGCCAAGTAAGGGAAGGAGATACGCAGTATTTT.

V gene TRBV4-1 combines with J gene TRBJ1-4; perhaps TRBD1 as D (5 bases). CDR1 is MGHRA and CDR2 is YSYEKL in the germline V gene. The CDR3 extends over 16 amino acids. Trimming stripped 3 bases from V and 7 bases from J, with 18 bases between. CDR3 protein: CASSQPPRGAFEKLFF. As DNA, the CDR3 is TGCGCCAGCAGCCAGCCCCCAAGGGGTGCTTTTGAAAAACTGTTTTTT.

The table lists this clonotype with a few counts. The chain employs TRBV12-3 or TRBV12-4 and TRBJ2-5; the D gene is possibly TRBD2 (5 bases). The CDR3 is 14 amino acids. The ends were cut back, 6 bases at V and 2 bases at J, with 13 bases in the middle. In nucleotides, the CDR3 is TGTGCCAGCAGAAAAGCAGCGGAACAAGAGACCCAGTACTTC. Translation: CASRKAAEQETQYF.

J is TRBJ1-2 and V is TRBV29-1, with 7 bases identical to TRBD1. V lost 7 bases, J lost 2 bases, and 4 bases stayed unmatched. Germline V gene data show CDR1 as SQVTM and CDR2 as ANQGSEA. This CDR3 contains 12 residues. DNA for the CDR3: TGCAGCGGGAGGGACAGAAACTATGGCTACACCTTC. Its protein is CSGRDRNYGYTF.

This clonotype was found a few times. The genes are TRBV19 and TRBJ2-1; 15 bases are a match to TRBD2. Germline CDR1 and CDR2: LNHDA and SQIVND (reference sequence). This CDR3 has 15 amino acids. V was pared by 5 bases and J by 12 bases, with 8 bases of the junction left unmatched. Written as DNA, the CDR3 is TGTGCCAGTAGTGTCGGACTAGCGGGGGGGCCGGGGCAGTTCTTC. Amino acids: CASSVGLAGGPGQFF.

This clonotype was seen only a few times. The rearrangement joins TRBV9 to TRBJ1-5; no clear D gene. Per the germline V gene, CDR1 is SGDLS and CDR2 is YYNGEE. The V end was cut by 5 bases, the J end by 1 base, with 4 bases between. The CDR3 has 12 residues. The chain's CDR3 is CASRQSNQPQHF. For the CDR3, the DNA is TGTGCCAGCAGACAGAGCAATCAGCCCCAGCATTTT.

This clonotype was seen a few times. V usage is TRBV5-1 and J usage is TRBJ1-3; D possibly corresponds to TRBD1 (5 bases). The germline gives CDR1 SGHRS, CDR2 YFSETQ. Between the trimmed V and J ends, which lost 1 base and 4 bases, there was a span of 9 bases. This CDR3 is built from 14 residues. The CDR3 nucleotides are TGCGCCAGCAGCTTGTTCGGGACCGGAAACACCATATATTTT. Its protein is CASSLFGTGNTIYF.